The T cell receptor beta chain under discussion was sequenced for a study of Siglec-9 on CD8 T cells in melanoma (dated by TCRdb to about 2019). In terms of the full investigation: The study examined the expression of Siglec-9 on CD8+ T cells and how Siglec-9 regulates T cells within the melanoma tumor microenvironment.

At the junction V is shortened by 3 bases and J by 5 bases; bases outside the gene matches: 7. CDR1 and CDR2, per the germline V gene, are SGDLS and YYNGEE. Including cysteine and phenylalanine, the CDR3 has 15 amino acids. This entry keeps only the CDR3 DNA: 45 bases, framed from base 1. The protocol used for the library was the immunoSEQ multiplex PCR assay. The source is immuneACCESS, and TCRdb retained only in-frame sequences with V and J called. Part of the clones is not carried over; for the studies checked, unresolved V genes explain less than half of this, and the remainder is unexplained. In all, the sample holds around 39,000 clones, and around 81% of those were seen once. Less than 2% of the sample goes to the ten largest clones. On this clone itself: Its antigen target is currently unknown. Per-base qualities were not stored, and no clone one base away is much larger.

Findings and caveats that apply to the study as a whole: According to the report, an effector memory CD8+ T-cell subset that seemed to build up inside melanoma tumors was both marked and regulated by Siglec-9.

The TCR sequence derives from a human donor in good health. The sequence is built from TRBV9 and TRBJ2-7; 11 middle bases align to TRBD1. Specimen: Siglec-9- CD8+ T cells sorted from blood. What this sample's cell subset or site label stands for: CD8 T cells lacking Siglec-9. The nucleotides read TGTGCCAGCAGCGCCGGGACAGGGGGTAGAGACGAGCAGTACTTC. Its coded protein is CASSAGTGGRDEQYF.